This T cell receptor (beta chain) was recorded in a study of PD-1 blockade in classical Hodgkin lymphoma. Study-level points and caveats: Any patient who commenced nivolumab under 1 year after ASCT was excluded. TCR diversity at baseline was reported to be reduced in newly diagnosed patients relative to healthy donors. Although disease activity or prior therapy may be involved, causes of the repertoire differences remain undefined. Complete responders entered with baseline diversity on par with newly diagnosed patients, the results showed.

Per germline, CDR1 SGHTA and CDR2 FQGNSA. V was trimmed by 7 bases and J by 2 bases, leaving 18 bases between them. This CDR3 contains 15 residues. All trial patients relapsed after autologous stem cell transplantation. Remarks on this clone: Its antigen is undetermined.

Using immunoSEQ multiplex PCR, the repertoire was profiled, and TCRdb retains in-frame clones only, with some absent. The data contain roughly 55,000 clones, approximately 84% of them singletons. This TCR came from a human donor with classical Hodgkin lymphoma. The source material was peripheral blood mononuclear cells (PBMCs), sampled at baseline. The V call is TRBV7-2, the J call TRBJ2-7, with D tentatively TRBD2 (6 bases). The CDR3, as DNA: TGTGCCAGCACCCCAGGGTGGGGGGATGCCTACGAGCAGTACTTC. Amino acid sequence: CASTPGWGDAYEQYF.